This T cell receptor (beta chain) emerged from a study of post-analysis software for immune sequencing data. Study-wide context: Both relapsing-remitting and secondary progressive multiple sclerosis featured among the disease courses, as did progressive-relapsing multiple sclerosis. General study findings and limits: In multiple sclerosis, normalized Chao1 diversity was significantly below that of controls. In patients, TRBV5-6, TRBV5-1 and TRBV20-1 belonged to five or six TRBV segments found more frequently than in controls.

Deletions cut 3 bases from V and 3 bases from J, with 12 bases between. The CDR3 length is 14 residues. CDR1 is MNHNS and CDR2 is SASEGT in the germline V gene. Unique molecular identifiers were carried by the TCR beta cDNA libraries. TCRdb used MiXCR to reprocess the PCR reads, holding one entry per CDR3 protein. The sample has approximately 570,000 distinct CDR3 sequences, around 40% seen once. As regards this clonotype: Its antigen is not known.

This TCR was sampled from a girl aged 10-17 years with multiple sclerosis. The rearrangement uses TRBV6-1 and TRBJ2-7, with unresolved D. The sample was blood. The CDR3 DNA follows: TGTGCCAGCAGTGACGTAGGCGGCGGCTACGAGCAGTACTTC. It is translated as CASSDVGGGYEQYF.